A selection of T cell receptor beta chains follows, all from one sample in a study of blood T cell repertoires in COVID-19. The repertoire was sequenced with immunoSEQ multiplex PCR; TCRdb's copy has only in-frame clones and lacks some. The sample lists approximately 300,000 clones, 80% to 90% occurring once. Sequences were obtained from PBMCs or T cells enriched from blood (not recorded which). The receptors stem from a woman in her twenties or thirties who had recovered from COVID-19. Each CDR3 is given without its conserved first and last residue. The order of the fields is clone size, V gene, J gene, CDR3 protein. Not all rows give a size; the values are once, few, many and, for expanded clones, a class.

.	TRBV6-5	TRBJ1-5	ASRRTYNQPQH
.	TRBV2	TRBJ2-2	ASSWQTGELF
.	TRBV4-2	TRBJ2-1	ASSQVRSGGSSEQF
.	TRBV5-1	TRBJ2-5	ASSSGTGAGETQY
.	TRBV7-9	TRBJ2-7	ASSERVHEQY
.	TRBV5-4	TRBJ2-3	ASSPGQLTDTQY
.	TRBV7-6	TRBJ1-1	ASRTPGGTEAF
.	TRBV19	TRBJ2-5	ASSTPGDGETQY
.	TRBV4-1	TRBJ2-1	ASGAPERGRGNEQF
.	TRBV19	TRBJ2-1	ASKPLAGGNNEQF
.	TRBV6-6	TRBJ2-3	ASSWGSSTDTQY
.	TRBV30	TRBJ1-4	AWSVGQGEEKLF
once	TRBV11-3	TRBJ2-3	ASSPGVGREGDTQY
.	TRBV28	TRBJ2-5	ASSRGTAPQETQY